One and the same sample provided the 20 T cell receptor beta chains below, sequenced in a study of CD8 T cells in Susac syndrome. With random hexamers, reverse transcription was performed on about 0.5 to 1 ug of RNA. Via MiXCR, TCRdb re-called the immunoSEQ multiplex PCR reads, giving one row per CDR3 protein. In the table there are 150,000 to 200,000 distinct CDR3 sequences, 90% to 95% of which are singletons. What was sequenced was CD4+ T cells from PBMCs. These receptors originate from a human donor in good health.

The J gene is TRBJ1-2, the V gene TRBV12-3 or TRBV12-4; maybe TRBD1 (6 bases). V lost 3 bases to trimming and J lost 0 bases, with 29 bases between them. This CDR3 comprises 21 residues. The CDR3 region has the DNA TGTGCCAGCAGTTTGTACTCCAGGGGACTCGGCTCTACACCAGCTAACTATGGCTACACCTTC. It codes for CASSLYSRGLGSTPANYGYTF.

The chain links TRBV6-5 to TRBJ2-7; tentatively, D is TRBD2 (5 bases). This CDR3 has 13 amino acids. CDR1 is MNHEY and CDR2 is SVGAGI in the germline V gene. V was shortened by 7 bases and J by 6 bases, with 16 bases between the two germline ends. CDR3 protein: CASTQVNGVEQYF. In nucleotides, the CDR3 is TGTGCCAGCACCCAGGTAAACGGGGTCGAGCAGTACTTC.

The chain combines TRBV29-1 with TRBJ2-5, with no clear D. Per germline, CDR1 SQVTM and CDR2 ANQGSEA. This CDR3 is built from 13 residues. The V and J ends lost 0 bases and 1 base respectively, with 6 bases between them. The chain's CDR3 is CSVEDKGQETQYF. The CDR3 DNA sequence: TGCAGCGTTGAAGATAAGGGCCAAGAGACCCAGTACTTC.

The genes are TRBV3-1 and TRBJ2-4; 7 bases agree with TRBD2. J lost 7 bases, V lost 0 bases, and 6 bases had no gene match. Germline V gene sequence: CDR1 LGHDT, CDR2 YNNKEL (reference sequence). The CDR3 spans 15 residues. For the CDR3, the DNA is TGTGCCAGCAGCCAAGATCACCGGGGGGAGAACATTCAGTACTTC. Translating it yields CASSQDHRGENIQYF.

The chain links TRBV6-1 to TRBJ1-2, with TRBD1 matching 7 bases. The CDR3 spans 14 residues. The trim removed 8 bases at V and 7 bases at J, leaving 13 bases unmatched. Germline V CDR1 and CDR2: MNHNS, SASEGT. CDR3 nucleotides: TGTGCCAGCGATTTAGGGGGCACAGCCCTTGGCTACACCTTC. It encodes CASDLGGTALGYTF.

This sequence joins TRBV5-1 and TRBJ1-5; possible D gene TRBD1, 6 bases. CDR1 and CDR2 (germline): SGHRS, YFSETQ. The V and J ends lost 0 bases and 9 bases respectively, with 10 bases between them. This CDR3 is 13 amino acids long. CDR3 nucleotide sequence: TGCGCCAGCAGCTTGGACAGGGAACGGCCCCAGCATTTT. Translation gives CASSLDRERPQHF.

The chain recombines TRBV20-1 with TRBJ2-7; perhaps TRBD1 as D (6 bases). The germline CDR1 and CDR2 sequences are DFQATT and SNEGSKA (reference sequence). Trimming stripped 5 bases from V and 2 bases from J, with 10 bases between. The CDR3 runs to 12 residues. CDR3 bases: TGCAGTGCTGCACAGGGCGCCTACGAGCAGTACTTC. Translation gives CSAAQGAYEQYF.

The chain carries TRBV2 and TRBJ2-5, with 8 bases identical to TRBD2. CDR3 length: 12 residues. With 8 bases clipped from V and 6 bases from J, the junction kept 5 bases outside the gene matches. Germline-derived CDR1 and CDR2 are SNHLY and FYNNEI. CDR3 sequence (DNA): TGTGCCAGCGCCCGGGGGGGCCAGACCCAGTACTTC. Its translation: CASARGGQTQYF.

The chain combines TRBV18 with TRBJ2-1; D is possibly TRBD2 (5 bases). CDR1 is KGHSH, CDR2 LQKENI, per germline. The CDR3 totals 12 residues. V shed 1 base and J shed 10 bases, with 8 bases lying between them. The CDR3 sequence: CASSPLREEQFF. The CDR3 DNA follows: TGTGCCAGCTCACCACTCCGGGAAGAGCAGTTCTTC.

The rearrangement joins TRBV2 to TRBJ2-3, with a tentative D call TRBD1 (5 bases). Germline V gene lookup returns CDR1 SNHLY and CDR2 FYNNEI. The V end lost 3 bases, the J end lost 2 bases, and 15 bases lay between the germline ends. The length of the CDR3 is 16 residues. The CDR3: CASSDWAGLPTDTQYF. The CDR3 coding sequence is TGTGCCAGCAGTGATTGGGCAGGGTTACCCACAGATACGCAGTATTTT.

V and J are TRBV5-6 and TRBJ2-3; no clear D gene. The ends were cut back, 4 bases at V and 4 bases at J, with 4 bases in the middle. Germline V gene lookup returns CDR1 SGHDT and CDR2 YYEEEE. The CDR3 runs to 11 residues. CDR3 DNA: TGTGCCAGCAGCCGCTCAGATACGCAGTATTTT. Translation gives CASSRSDTQYF.

J is TRBJ2-3 and V is TRBV20-1; 14 bases match TRBD2. Germline V CDR1 and CDR2: DFQATT, SNEGSKA (reference sequence). This CDR3 spans 15 amino acids. With 6 bases clipped from V and 4 bases from J, the junction kept 6 bases outside the gene matches. CDR3 nucleotides: TGCAGTGCCGCCCTGACTAGCGGGGGGGCAGATACGCAGTATTTT. This encodes CSAALTSGGADTQYF.

This clonotype was seen a single time. The chain combines TRBV7-2 with TRBJ2-1; possible D gene TRBD1, 5 bases. The CDR3 spans 14 residues. CDR1 SGHTA and CDR2 FQGNSA come from the germline V gene. V lost 6 bases, J lost 4 bases, and 13 bases lay in between. DNA for the CDR3: TGTGCCAGCAGGATAACGGACACTTACAATGAGCAGTTCTTC. This translates into CASRITDTYNEQFF. Full variable domain (remainder filled in from reference TRBV7-2 and TRBJ2-1): GAGVSQSPSNKVTEKGKDVELRCDPISGHTALYWYRQSLGQGLEFLIYFQGNSAPDKSGLPSDRFSAERTGGSVSTLTIQRTQQEDSAVYLCASRITDTYNEQFFGPGTRLTVL.

The V call is TRBV29-1, the J call TRBJ2-3; the D gene is possibly TRBD1 (6 bases). This CDR3 is built from 14 residues. Between the trimmed V and J ends, which lost 4 bases and 4 bases, there was a span of 15 bases. Germline CDR1 reads SQVTM; CDR2 reads ANQGSEA. The CDR3, as DNA: TGCAGCGTTGTGGGTCAGGGGAAGGCAGATACGCAGTATTTT. As protein: CSVVGQGKADTQYF.

This chain links TRBV5-6 with TRBJ2-2; 8 bases line up with TRBD2. This CDR3 is 15 amino acids long. The junction had 0 bases not matched to a gene; V was cut back by 2 bases and J by 0 bases. Germline V gene data show CDR1 as SGHDT and CDR2 as YYEEEE. The DNA of the CDR3 is TGTGCCAGCAGCTTACTAGCGGCGAACACCGGGGAGCTGTTTTTT. Translated, it gives CASSLLAANTGELFF.

This chain links TRBV12-3 or TRBV12-4 with TRBJ1-3; D ambiguous. The CDR3 consists of 14 residues. Trimming shortened V by 6 bases and J by 2 bases, and 11 bases separated the two germline ends. CDR3 amino acids: CASSPQLPGNTIYF. DNA of the CDR3: TGTGCCAGCAGCCCACAGCTTCCTGGAAACACCATATATTTT.

The chain links TRBV3-1 to TRBJ2-7; D not resolved. This CDR3 comprises 18 residues. V was pared by 1 base and J by 4 bases, with 23 bases between. Germline V lookup: CDR1 LGHDT, CDR2 YNNKEL (reference sequence). The CDR3 region has the DNA TGTGCCAGCAGCCAAGGAGAGTTTCTTTCGGGTCTTAAATACGAGCAGTACTTC. It yields the protein CASSQGEFLSGLKYEQYF.

The chain is built from TRBV20-1 and TRBJ2-5, with TRBD1 as a possible D gene (8 bases). V shed 6 bases and J shed 5 bases, with 28 bases lying between them. The CDR3 has 17 residues. CDR1 and CDR2 (germline): DFQATT, SNEGSKA (reference sequence). This CDR3 reads CSAHLGTGGRDGETQYF. The DNA for the CDR3 is TGCAGTGCCCACCTCGGGACAGGCGGGAGAGACGGTGAGACCCAGTACTTC.

The chain is built from TRBV23-1 and TRBJ1-5, with no clear D. TRBV23-1 belongs to the ORF category, with a function that is uncertain. This CDR3 comprises 17 residues. V lost 2 bases and J lost 0, with 14 bases in between. CDR3 bases: TGCGCCAGCAGTCAACCGTCGAGGGATGATAGCAATCAGCCCCAGCATTTT. Protein sequence: CASSQPSRDDSNQPQHF.

The rearrangement joins TRBV12-3 or TRBV12-4 to TRBJ1-2, with D unclear. This CDR3 comprises 12 residues. The germline V and J ends were trimmed by 4 bases and 8 bases, with 11 bases remaining between them. CDR3 bases: TGTGCCAGCAGTTCGTGGACGTCGGGCTACACCTTC. Translating it yields CASSSWTSGYTF.